The entry below gives a single T cell receptor beta chain sequence along with its context. These data originate in a study of T cell changes during pregnancy in multiple sclerosis. This CDR3 has 15 amino acids. The V gene's germline CDR1 is SGHTA and CDR2 FQGNSA. The V gene end was trimmed by 3 bases and the J gene end by 7 bases; junction bases not matched to a gene: 9. Here immunoSEQ multiplex PCR was the method, and the copy in TCRdb shows in-frame clones only, minus some. In the table there are about 40,000 clones, around 90% of which are singletons. The input for sequencing was CD4+ T cells from peripheral blood mononuclear cells, taken before pregnancy. This sequence originates from a female donor with multiple sclerosis, enrolled in a pregnancy study. The chain uses TRBV7-2 and TRBJ1-5, with 7 positions matching TRBD1. CDR3 in amino acids: CASSFFTGVGQPQHF. For the CDR3, the DNA is TGTGCCAGCAGCTTCTTCACAGGGGTGGGACAGCCCCAGCATTTT.